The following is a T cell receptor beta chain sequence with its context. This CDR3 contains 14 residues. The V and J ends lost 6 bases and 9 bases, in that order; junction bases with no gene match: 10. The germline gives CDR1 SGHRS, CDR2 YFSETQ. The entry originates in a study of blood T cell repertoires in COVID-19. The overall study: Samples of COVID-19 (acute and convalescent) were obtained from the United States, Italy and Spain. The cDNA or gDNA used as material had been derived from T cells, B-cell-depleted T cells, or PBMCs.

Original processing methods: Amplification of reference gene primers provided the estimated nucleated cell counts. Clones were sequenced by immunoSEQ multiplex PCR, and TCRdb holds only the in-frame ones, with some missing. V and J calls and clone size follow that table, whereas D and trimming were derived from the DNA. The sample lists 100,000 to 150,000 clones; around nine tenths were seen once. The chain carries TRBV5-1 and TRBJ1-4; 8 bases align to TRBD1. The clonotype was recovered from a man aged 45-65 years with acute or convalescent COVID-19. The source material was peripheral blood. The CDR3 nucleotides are TGCGCCAGCACGTCTTCAGGGGGCTTGAAAAAACTGTTTTTT. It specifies CASTSSGGLKKLFF.